The 12 T cell receptor beta chains below were found in one sample sequenced in a study of blood T cell repertoires in COVID-19. The protocol was immunoSEQ multiplex PCR, while the TCRdb copy is restricted to in-frame clones and leaves out a portion. Among roughly 380,000 clones listed, about 88% were seen once. Source material: peripheral blood. The source is a woman aged 40 to 50 with COVID-19, enrolled during active disease.

The V gene is TRBV2, the J gene TRBJ2-7; TRBD1 agrees at 7 bases. After removal of 8 bases from V and 2 bases from J, the junction contained 3 bases not matched to a gene. The CDR3 covers 12 residues. Germline lookup yields CDR1 SNHLY and CDR2 FYNNEI. CDR3 sequence (DNA): TGTGCCAGCGGGACAGATACCTACGAGCAGTACTTC. This gives the protein CASGTDTYEQYF.

The chain is built from TRBV7-9 and TRBJ1-1, with D unresolved. The V end was cut by 4 bases, the J end by 4 bases, with 7 bases between. The length of the CDR3 is 12 residues. Germline CDR1 reads SEHNR; CDR2 reads FQNEAQ (reference sequence). CDR3: CASSYEATEAFF. The CDR3 DNA reads as TGTGCCAGCAGCTACGAGGCCACTGAAGCTTTCTTT. Full variable domain (missing parts from reference TRBV7-9 and TRBJ1-1): DTGVSQNPRHKITKRGQNVTFRCDPISEHNRLYWYRQTLGQGPEFLTYFQNEAQLEKSRLLSDRFSAERPKGSFSTLEIQRTEQGDSAMYLCASSYEATEAFFGQGTRLTVV.

The chain couples TRBV7-3 to TRBJ2-5; TRBD2 is a possible D gene (5 bases). Between the trimmed V and J ends, which lost 2 bases and 5 bases, there was a span of 12 bases. The V gene's germline CDR1 is SGHTA and CDR2 FQGTGA. There are 14 residues in the CDR3. Here the CDR3 DNA reads TGTGCCAGCAGCTTAGGTCGGGGATCGGAGACCCAGTACTTC. Translating it yields CASSLGRGSETQYF.

CDR3 sequence: CASSQDFRGPDTEAFF. The CDR3 DNA reads TGCGCCAGCAGCCAAGATTTCAGGGGCCCGGACACTGAAGCTTTCTTT. The V gene is TRBV4-1, the J gene TRBJ1-1; weak D call: TRBD1 (6 bases). Germline CDR1 and CDR2: MGHRA and YSYEKL. The CDR3 contains 16 residues. V shed 0 bases and J shed 3 bases, with 14 bases lying between them.

The CDR3 protein is CASSLVTAPNYGYTF. As DNA, the CDR3 is TGTGCCAGCAGCTTAGTGACAGCCCCCAACTATGGCTACACCTTC. The chain employs TRBV7-2 and TRBJ1-2; possibly TRBD1 for D (5 bases). This CDR3 is built from 15 residues. V was pared by 1 base and J by 2 bases, with 11 bases between. Per the germline V gene, CDR1 is SGHTA and CDR2 is FQGNSA.

The J gene is TRBJ1-4, the V gene TRBV2; D gene unclear. The CDR3 extends over 11 amino acids. The germline CDR1 and CDR2 sequences are SNHLY and FYNNEI. The V end was cut by 6 bases, the J end by 6 bases, with 5 bases between. The CDR3, as DNA: TGTGCCAGCAGGGACTATGAAAAACTGTTTTTT. Protein product: CASRDYEKLFF.

J is TRBJ1-3 and V is TRBV7-9, with D unresolved. Trimming left V 0 bases short and J 6 bases short, with 6 bases between. Germline V gives CDR1 SEHNR, CDR2 FQNEAQ (reference sequence). The CDR3 length is 13 residues. CDR3 sequence (DNA): TGTGCCAGCAGCTTAGCCGGGGAAAACACCATATATTTT. As protein: CASSLAGENTIYF.

This clone came up a few times. DNA for the CDR3: TGTGCCAGCAGTCCTGGGACAGGGAACGGCGAGCAGTACTTC. This encodes CASSPGTGNGEQYF. This chain uses TRBV27 with TRBJ2-7; TRBD1 matches 9 bases. J lost 6 bases, V lost 5 bases, and 8 bases had no gene match. The length of the CDR3 is 14 residues. CDR1 and CDR2 from the germline V gene are MNHEY and SMNVEV (reference sequence).

Regarding this clone: Other DNA sequences of this sample code for an identical CDR3. The rearrangement joins TRBV28 to TRBJ1-2; D remains ambiguous. CDR1 is MDHEN, CDR2 SYDVKM, per germline. The V gene lost 2 bases and the J gene lost 5 bases, with 6 bases spanning the gap. The CDR3 loop spans 12 amino acids. CDR3 sequence (DNA): TGTGCCAGCAGTTTAGGAGGGTATGGCTACACCTTC. Encoded protein: CASSLGGYGYTF.

V and J are TRBV6-1 and TRBJ2-7, with a possible D match to TRBD1 (6 bases). Germline-derived CDR1 and CDR2 are MNHNS and SASEGT. V lost 0 bases, J lost 5 bases, and 17 bases lay in between. The CDR3 totals 16 residues. The CDR3 region is CASSEAAWVQGHEQYF. DNA of the CDR3: TGTGCCAGCAGTGAAGCGGCATGGGTACAGGGCCACGAGCAGTACTTC.

The V gene is TRBV6-5, the J gene TRBJ2-7, with TRBD1 identical over 10 bases. V gave up 6 bases and J gave up 10 bases; unmatched junction bases: 9. This CDR3 has 13 residues. Germline values: CDR1 MNHEY, CDR2 SVGAGI. CDR3 loop: CASRLTGGSSQYF. CDR3 nucleotide sequence: TGTGCCAGCAGGCTGACAGGGGGCTCATCACAGTACTTC.

V gene TRBV12-3 or TRBV12-4 combines with J gene TRBJ1-4; D is ambiguous. V lost 3 bases, J lost 12 bases, and 11 bases lay in between. This CDR3 is built from 12 residues. The CDR3 DNA reads as TGTGCCAGCAGTTTGTCCCCGAGGGAACTGTTTTTT. This gives the protein CASSLSPRELFF.